The sequence of this TCR beta chain was determined in a study of breast tumors, draining lymph nodes, adjacent tissues. The lymph nodes were axillary draining lymph nodes from breast cancer patients. TCRdb reprocessed the multiplex PCR reads via MiXCR and lists one record per CDR3 protein. The sample has about 230,000 distinct CDR3 sequences, around 32% seen once. Per the germline V gene, CDR1 is KGHSH and CDR2 is LQKENI. CDR3 size: 13 residues. V shed 3 bases and J shed 7 bases, with 9 bases lying between them. The source material was axillary lymph node tissue. The rearrangement joins TRBV18 to TRBJ2-2; unclear D gene. The source is a female donor with breast cancer. Some clones in this sample may be carry-over from other donors' samples. The CDR3, as DNA: TGTGCCAGCTCACCTTTGGTGGGCGGGGAGCTGTTTTTT. Translation gives CASSPLVGGELFF. Looking up the rest from reference TRBV18 and TRBJ2-2 gives the full variable domain: NAGVMQNPRHLVRRRGQEARLRCSPMKGHSHVYWYRQLPEEGLKFMVYLQKENIIDESGMPKERFSAEFPKEGPSILRIQQVVRGDSAAYFCASSPLVGGELFFGEGSRLTVL.